The clone carrying this T cell receptor beta chain was seen more than once but under ten times. TCRdb reprocessed the 5' RACE reads with MiXCR, giving one entry per CDR3 protein. The sample lists roughly 100,000 distinct CDR3 sequences, 15% to 20% occurring once. These data come from a study of T-cell memory formation after mild COVID-19. The germline gives CDR1 SGHTA, CDR2 FQGTGA. The junction had 3 bases not matched to a gene; V was cut back by 3 bases and J by 6 bases. This CDR3 has 14 amino acids. The J gene is TRBJ1-2, the V gene TRBV7-3, with 11 bases lining up with TRBD1. Sequenced input: PBMCs or a T cell subset sorted from them (not recorded which). This receptor was taken from an adult woman who had mild COVID-19 (a few samples of this study predate the infection). Cell type and time point are not known. This CDR3 is CASSFGQGADGYTF. DNA of the CDR3: TGTGCCAGCAGCTTCGGACAGGGGGCGGATGGCTACACCTTC.